The clone carrying this T cell receptor (beta chain) occurred once. Its antigen is not identified. The length of the CDR3 is 18 residues. Relapse was seen in all patients after autologous stem cell transplantation, and brentuximab vedotin exposure was variable. The data were produced by immunoSEQ multiplex PCR, yet TCRdb's version contains in-frame clones alone and is incomplete. The table includes 150,000 or so clones, 78% detected once. This specimen comes from a study of PD-1 blockade in classical Hodgkin lymphoma. As for the study in general: Nivolumab was given intravenously to patients at 3 mg/kg every 2 weeks. General study findings and limits: Later analyses included only patients treated at least 1 year post-ASCT. Significant TCR diversity gains by C4D1 occurred in CD4+ but not CD8+ cells.

The origin of this receptor is a human donor with classical Hodgkin lymphoma. The sequenced sample was peripheral blood mononuclear cells (PBMCs), obtained before the second cycle of nivolumab. The rearrangement links TRBV21-1 to TRBJ2-7; TRBD1, the table's D call, lacks a check against the DNA. TRBV21-1 is marked as a pseudogene. The CDR3 here is CASSKERFRRQGEYEQYF. In nucleotides, the CDR3 is TGTGCCAGCAGCAAAGAGCGATTCAGGAGACAGGGAGAGTACGAGCAGTACTTC.